Here is one T cell receptor (beta chain) with its context. In the original processing: Amplification from reference gene primers served as the basis for estimated nucleated cell counts. Using immunoSEQ multiplex PCR, the repertoire was profiled, and TCRdb retains in-frame clones only, with some absent. V, J and clone size reflect that table, while D and trimming were determined from the DNA. Among about 200,000 clones listed, around 80% were seen once. Trimming shortened V by 10 bases and J by 5 bases, and 20 bases separated the two germline ends. This CDR3 has 14 residues. The germline V gene has CDR1 MNHNY and CDR2 SVGAGI (reference sequence). The data derive from a study of blood T cell repertoires in COVID-19. Looking at the study overall: The United States, Italy and Spain supplied acute and convalescent COVID-19 samples. The analysed material was cDNA or gDNA that came from T cells, B-cell-depleted T cells, or PBMCs.

The rearrangement joins TRBV6-6 to TRBJ1-2; a weak D match, TRBD1 (6 bases). The receptor was derived from a woman in her 70s with acute or convalescent COVID-19. Source material: peripheral blood. CDR3 loop: CATTLDGTNYGYTF. The CDR3 region has the DNA TGTGCCACCACATTGGACGGGACAAATTATGGCTACACCTTC.